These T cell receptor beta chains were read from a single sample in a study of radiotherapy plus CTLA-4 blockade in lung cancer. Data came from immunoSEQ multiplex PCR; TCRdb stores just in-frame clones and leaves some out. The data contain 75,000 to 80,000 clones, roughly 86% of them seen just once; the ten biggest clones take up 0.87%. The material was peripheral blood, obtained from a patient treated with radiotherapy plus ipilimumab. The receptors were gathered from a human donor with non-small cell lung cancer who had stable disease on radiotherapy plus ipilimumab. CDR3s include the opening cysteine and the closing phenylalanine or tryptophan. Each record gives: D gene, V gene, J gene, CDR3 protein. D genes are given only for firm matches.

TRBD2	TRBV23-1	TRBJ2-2	CASSQSRGSVVGELFF
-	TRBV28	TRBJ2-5	CASSLLPSAETQYF
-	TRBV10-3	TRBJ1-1	CAISDFAENTEAFF
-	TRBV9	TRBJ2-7	CASSVGVASYEQYF
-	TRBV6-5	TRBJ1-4	CASSYSSSEKLFF
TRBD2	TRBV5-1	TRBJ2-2	CASSRSGTSGTTGELFF
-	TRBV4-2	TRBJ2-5	CASSQEDRETQYF
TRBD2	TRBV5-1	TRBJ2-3	CASSFMGLASDTQYF
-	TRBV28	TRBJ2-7	CASSWGSIYEQYF
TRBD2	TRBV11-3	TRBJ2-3	CASSFSGGADTQYF
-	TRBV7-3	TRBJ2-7	CASSPQSGPFYEQYF
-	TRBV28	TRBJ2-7	CASYDWGSNEQYF
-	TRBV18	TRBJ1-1	CASSPPRGRGVTEAFF
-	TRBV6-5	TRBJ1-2	CASSHTGPRNYGYTF
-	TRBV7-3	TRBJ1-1	CASSLNAGPMNTEAFF
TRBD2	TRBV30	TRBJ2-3	CAWSRGLAGGPQSTDTQYF
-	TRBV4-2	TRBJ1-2	CASSQVLGSGYTF
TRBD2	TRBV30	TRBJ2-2	CACTGTRGTGELFF
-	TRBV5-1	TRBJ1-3	CASSLESAVDTIYF
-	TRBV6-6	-	CASSYSTQGLSYEQYF
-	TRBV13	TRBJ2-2	CASSLAGLDTGELFF
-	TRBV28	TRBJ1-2	CASGGPPNYGYTF
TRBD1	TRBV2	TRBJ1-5	CASSDRTGFNQPQHF
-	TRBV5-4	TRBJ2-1	CASSLGFGGGFNNEQFF
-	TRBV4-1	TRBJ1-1	CASSQASTSPWVNTEAFF
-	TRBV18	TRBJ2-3	CASSPQGSTDTQYF
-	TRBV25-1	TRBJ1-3	CASSELAPYGNTIYF
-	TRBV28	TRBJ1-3	CASSFPGANGNTIYF